This T cell receptor (beta chain) originates from a study of OX40 agonist ivuxolimab in advanced cancers. The study's findings and limits: Dose levels from 0.1 to 3.0 mg/kg saw CD4+ and CD8+ blood T cells expand clonally by week 6.

Data came from immunoSEQ multiplex PCR; TCRdb stores just in-frame clones and leaves some out. Counted here are some 12,000 clones, approximately 85% occurring once; the ten biggest clones make up over 30%. Note on this clone: Its antigen is unidentified.

Germline trimming cut 5 bases from V and 5 bases from J; bases unmatched to any gene: 12. CDR1 SQVTM and CDR2 ANQGSEA come from the germline V gene. The CDR3 sequence is 17 residues long. The sequence came from an adult with an advanced solid tumor such as melanoma, head and neck, liver or kidney cancer. The chain employs TRBV29-1 and TRBJ2-5; 15 bases line up with TRBD2. The sequencing here drew on CD4+ or CD8+ T cells sorted from blood, taken in a trial of the OX40 agonist ivuxolimab. The CDR3 loop reads CSVPGLAGGRRGETQYF. CDR3 DNA: TGCAGCGTTCCGGGACTAGCGGGGGGCCGAAGGGGTGAGACCCAGTACTTC.